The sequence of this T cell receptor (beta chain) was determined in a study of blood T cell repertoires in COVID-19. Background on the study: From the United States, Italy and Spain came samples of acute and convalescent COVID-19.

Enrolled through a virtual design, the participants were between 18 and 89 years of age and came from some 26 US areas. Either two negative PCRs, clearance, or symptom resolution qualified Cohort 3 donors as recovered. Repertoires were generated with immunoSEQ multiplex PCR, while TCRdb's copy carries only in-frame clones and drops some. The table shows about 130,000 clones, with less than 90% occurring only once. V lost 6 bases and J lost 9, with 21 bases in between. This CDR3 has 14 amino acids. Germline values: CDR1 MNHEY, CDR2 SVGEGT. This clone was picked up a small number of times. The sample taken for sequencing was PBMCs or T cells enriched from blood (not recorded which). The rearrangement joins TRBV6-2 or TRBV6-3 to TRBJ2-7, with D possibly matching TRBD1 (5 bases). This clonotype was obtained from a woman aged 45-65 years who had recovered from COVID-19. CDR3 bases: TGTGCCAGCAGCTCGTCTCTGCCAGGGTATTTGCAGTACTTC. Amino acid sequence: CASSSSLPGYLQYF.